This TCR beta chain was documented in a study of human T cells and chemical hapten exposure. Germline CDR1 is SGHTA and CDR2 is FQGNSA. Trimming stripped 3 bases from V and 11 bases from J, with 11 bases between. CDR3 length: 12 amino acids. In this sample, this clonotype turned up a few times. The antigen remains undetermined. Regarding time point: pre-sensitization, week 0. Treatment specified: therapeutic diphenylcyclopropenone sensitization with weekly scalp DPC. The study enrolled 18 to 70-year-old alopecia patients suitable for DPC. The library tagged individual cDNA molecules with unique molecular identifiers. Study processing details: Individual samples carried between roughly 23,224 and 700,000 TCRs, with 95,638 as the median. TCRdb redid the calling of the RACE reads with MiXCR, one entry per CDR3 protein. None of the V and J calls come from the authors' own analysis; TCRdb made them. The table has about 85,000 distinct CDR3 sequences, 7.5% to 9.5% seen once; the top ten hold approximately 2.8%.

The study, taken as a whole, reports: Expanded TCRs created a significantly greater count of big CDR3 similarity clusters than controls did.

The clonotype originates from a man aged 40-49 years with alopecia areata. Some clones in this sample may be carry-over from other donors' samples. This sample comprised whole blood, obtained in connection with sensitization to the hapten diphenylcyclopropenone (DPC). The chain has TRBV7-2 and TRBJ2-1, with D possibly being TRBD1 or TRBD2 (5 bases each). CDR3 bases: TGTGCCAGCAGCTTGGGGACGGGTAAGCAGTTCTTC. This translates into CASSLGTGKQFF.